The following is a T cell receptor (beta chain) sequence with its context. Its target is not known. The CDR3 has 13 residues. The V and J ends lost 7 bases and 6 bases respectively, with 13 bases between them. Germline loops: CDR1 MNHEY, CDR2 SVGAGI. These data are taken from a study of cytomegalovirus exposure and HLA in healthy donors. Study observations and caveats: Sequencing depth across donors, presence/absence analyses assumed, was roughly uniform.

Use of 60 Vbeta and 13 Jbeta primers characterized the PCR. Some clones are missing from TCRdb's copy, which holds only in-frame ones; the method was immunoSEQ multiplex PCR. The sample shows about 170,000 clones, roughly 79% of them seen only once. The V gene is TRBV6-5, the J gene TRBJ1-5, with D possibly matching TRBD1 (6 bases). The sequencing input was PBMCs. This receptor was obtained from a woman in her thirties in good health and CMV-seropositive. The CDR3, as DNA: TGTGCCAGCATGGCAGGGGTCGGTCAGCCCCAGCATTTT. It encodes CASMAGVGQPQHF.